These 31 T cell receptor beta chains were sequenced from one sample in a study of tumor-infiltrating lymphocytes in primary liver carcinoma. Co-extracting RNA and DNA was done with roughly 17-31 mg of unsorted bulk tissue as input. With a constant-region primer, TCR beta cDNA was made from approximately 510 ng of total RNA. It was through three nested multiplex PCR rounds of slightly modified ARM-PCR that TCR beta libraries arose. TRBV1-TRBV30 forward primers and a C-beta reverse primer were used in the first two PCR rounds, which each ran for ten to eleven cycles. TCRdb redid the calling of the multiplex PCR reads with MiXCR, one entry per CDR3 protein. The sample has around 190,000 distinct CDR3 sequences; approximately 86% are singletons. Sequencing was done on a sample of tumor tissue from primary liver carcinoma. These receptor sequences come from a man aged 40-55 years with primary liver carcinoma and hepatitis B virus infection.

V and J are TRBV12-3 or TRBV12-4 and TRBJ1-1; unclear D gene. This CDR3 has 14 amino acids. Trimming removed 7 bases at V and 0 bases at J, with 12 bases between. CDR3: CASTPERLNTEAFF. The CDR3 bases are TGTGCCAGCACCCCCGAGAGGCTGAACACTGAAGCTTTCTTT.

V usage is TRBV6-5 and J usage is TRBJ2-1; D is perhaps TRBD2 (6 bases). CDR3 size: 16 residues. V was pared by 0 bases and J by 7 bases, with 16 bases between. Looked up from germline, CDR1 is MNHEY and CDR2 is SVGAGI. The CDR3 spells CASSYSTGSLCNEQFF. The CDR3 coding sequence is TGTGCCAGCAGTTACTCAACCGGGAGTCTCTGTAATGAGCAGTTCTTC.

The V and J genes are TRBV4-2 and TRBJ2-2, with D perhaps matching TRBD1 or TRBD2 (5 bases each). The CDR3 length is 17 residues. Per the germline V gene, CDR1 is LGHNA and CDR2 is YNFKEQ. Deletions cut 1 base from V and 7 bases from J, with 19 bases between. CDR3 protein: CASSQGGLPGNFGELFF. In nucleotides, the CDR3 is TGTGCCAGCAGCCAAGGGGGCCTACCGGGAAATTTCGGGGAGCTGTTTTTT.

In the case of this clonotype: A junction end diverges from the germline sequence, so it may reflect a read error. The chain links TRBV28 to TRBJ2-7, with TRBD2 as a possible D gene (6 bases). The CDR3 totals 18 residues. Germline-derived CDR1 and CDR2 are MDHEN and SYDVKM. CDR3 DNA sequence: TGTGCCATTTCCCCTGAGGCCCTCGCCGGGGCTAGCGTACACGAACAGTACTTC. Encoded protein: CAISPEALAGASVHEQYF.

Concerning this clonotype itself: A read error may account for a junction end that differs from germline. The gene calls are TRBV28 and TRBJ2-1, with TRBD2 matching over 7 bases. The CDR3 has 19 residues. Germline CDR1 reads MDHEN; CDR2 reads SYDVKM. The CDR3 DNA follows: TGCGCCAGCAGTTTTGCGGGACTAACGGGATTGAGCTCCTACAATGAGCAGTTCTTC. As protein: CASSFAGLTGLSSYNEQFF.

The chain couples TRBV12-3 or TRBV12-4 to TRBJ1-1; 9 bases are shared with TRBD1. The CDR3 is made up of 16 amino acids. J was trimmed by 2 bases and V by 10 bases; bases with no gene match: 14. CDR3 DNA: TGTGCCAACAATTTCATCTTGGGACAGGGAAACACTGAAGCTTTCTTT. Amino acids: CANNFILGQGNTEAFF.

About this clonotype: A much larger clone sits a single nucleotide away, making a read error possible. The chain is built from TRBV28 and TRBJ1-2; D gene unclear. This CDR3 region has 13 residues. Per germline, CDR1 MDHEN and CDR2 SYDVKM. Trimming took 8 bases from V and 5 from J, leaving 15 bases between them. The CDR3 sequence is CASPWKEEYGYTF. DNA for the CDR3: TGTGCCAGCCCGTGGAAGGAGGAATATGGCTACACCTTC.

This clonotype has just one count. One junction end disagrees with the germline gene, perhaps due to a read error. J is TRBJ2-7 and V is TRBV28; tentative D call: TRBD1 (6 bases). The CDR3 length is 14 residues. From germline, CDR1 is MDHEN and CDR2 SYDVKM. The CDR3 DNA sequence: TGTGCCAGCTGTCCTCGACAGGAGTACTACAAGCAGTACTTC. The encoded protein is CASCPRQEYYKQYF.

In the case of this clonotype: The conserved phenylalanine or tryptophan is not found at the CDR3 terminus, so this likely reflects a read error. The chain combines TRBV29-1 with TRBJ1-2; no clear D gene. CDR1 and CDR2 from the germline V gene are SQVTM and ANQGSEA. This CDR3 comprises 10 residues. Trimming took off 8 bases at V and 9 bases at J, with 13 bases between the two ends. The chain's CDR3 is CSIGDYRYTL. The DNA of the CDR3 is TGCAGCATTGGTGATTATCGCTACACCTTA.

The rearrangement joins TRBV11-3 to TRBJ2-1, with D possibly matching TRBD2 (5 bases). In germline, CDR1 is SGHNT, CDR2 YENEEA. This CDR3 region has 13 residues. Written as DNA, the CDR3 is TGTGCAGGCAGCTTAGATAGCGATAATGAGCAGTTCTTC. Protein sequence: CAGSLDSDNEQFF.

About this clonotype itself: The junction departs from germline at one end; a sequencing error may be responsible. The J gene is TRBJ1-5, the V gene TRBV6-1, with unresolved D. Germline V lookup: CDR1 MNHNS, CDR2 SASEGT. This CDR3 has 13 residues. The CDR3 DNA sequence: TGTGTCAGCAGTTGGAGCGGGAATCAGCCCCAGCATTTT. Its translation: CVSSWSGNQPQHF.

The chain is built from TRBV12-3 or TRBV12-4 and TRBJ1-1; no clear D. V was clipped by 3 bases and J by 2 bases, with 7 bases between them. The CDR3 is 13 amino acids. CDR3 DNA: TGTGCCAGCAGTTTTGGTATAAACACTGAAGCTTTCTTT. Translating gives CASSFGINTEAFF.

As for this clonotype: The conserved phenylalanine or tryptophan is not found at the CDR3 terminus, so this likely reflects a read error. The chain joins TRBV11-3 to TRBJ2-1, with D possibly matching TRBD2 (6 bases). Looked up from germline, CDR1 is SGHNT and CDR2 is YENEEA. This CDR3 is 13 amino acids long. This CDR3 is CVSSLDSGNKQFL. CDR3 DNA sequence: TGTGTCAGCAGCTTAGATAGCGGTAATAAGCAGTTCCTC.

Regarding this clonotype: At one end, the junction sequence differs from germline, possibly due to a read error. The chain employs TRBV6-6 and TRBJ1-3, with TRBD1 matching over 9 bases. Germline-derived CDR1 and CDR2 are MNHNY and SVGAGI (reference sequence). The CDR3 contains 16 residues. The CDR3 here is CASNRTTGGTGNTIHF. The DNA of the CDR3 is TGTGCCAGCAACAGAACAACAGGGGGCACTGGAAACACCATACATTTT.

The genes are TRBV20-1 and TRBJ2-7, with unresolved D. There are 12 residues in the CDR3. Trimming took off 4 bases at V and 0 bases at J, with 7 bases between the two ends. Germline CDR1 reads DFQATT; CDR2 reads SNEGSKA (reference sequence). CDR3 sequence: CSATPNSYEQYF. The CDR3, as DNA: TGCAGTGCTACACCCAACTCCTACGAGCAGTACTTC.

The table lists this clonotype with a few counts. A read error may be the cause here, since a much bigger clone is one base away. The chain couples TRBV19 to TRBJ1-1; 8 bases agree with TRBD1. The CDR3 is 13 residues long. Germline V gene sequence: CDR1 LNHDA, CDR2 SQIVND (reference sequence). The chain's CDR3 is CASQGAALNETFF. In DNA, the CDR3 is TGTGCCAGTCAGGGGGCCGCTTTGAATGAAACTTTCTTT. The full variable domain, its missing parts supplied by reference TRBV19 and TRBJ1-1, is DGGITQSPKYLFRKEGQNVTLSCEQNLNHDAMYWYRQDPGQGLRLIYYSQIVNDFQKGDIAEGYSVSREKKESFPLTVTSAQKNPTAFYLCASQGAALNETFFGQGTRLTVV.

Concerning this clonotype: At one end the junction does not follow the germline gene, possibly because of a read error. The chain combines TRBV2 with TRBJ1-6; D gene unclear. Per the germline V gene, CDR1 is SNHLY and CDR2 is FYNNEI. The CDR3 loop spans 12 amino acids. The CDR3 region has the DNA TGTGCCAACAGTACCGACCGCGTTTTCCTCCACTTT. Its protein is CANSTDRVFLHF.

The chain combines TRBV6-2 or TRBV6-3 with TRBJ1-1, with D hard to call. The CDR3 extends over 13 amino acids. The germline V gene has CDR1 MNHEY and CDR2 SVGEGT. The CDR3 protein is CVRSYSGNTEAFF. As DNA, the CDR3 is TGTGTCAGGAGTTACTCCGGGAACACTGAAGCTTTCTTT.

This clonotype appeared a single time. V gene TRBV29-1 combines with J gene TRBJ1-1; D gene unclear. The CDR3 sequence is 15 residues long. The germline V gene has CDR1 SQVTM and CDR2 ANQGSEA. The CDR3 sequence: CCVGGGWDMNTEAFF. The CDR3 DNA follows: TGCTGTGTTGGTGGAGGATGGGATATGAACACTGAAGCTTTCTTT.

About this clonotype itself: One junction end does not reproduce the germline sequence, and a read error may be involved. This chain connects TRBV6-6 to TRBJ2-2; TRBD1 agrees at 8 bases. CDR3 size: 14 residues. CDR1 MNHNY and CDR2 SVGAGI come from the germline V gene (reference sequence). The CDR3 DNA reads TGTGCCAGCAGTTCCCTGACAGGGGTTTCCGGGAGCTGTTTT. Amino acid sequence: CASSSLTGVSGSCF.

This chain uses TRBV6-5 with TRBJ2-7; 9 positions agree with TRBD2. The length of the CDR3 is 13 residues. Germline CDR1 and CDR2: MNHEY and SVGAGI. J was trimmed by 13 bases and V by 6 bases; bases with no gene match: 13. CDR3 DNA: TGTGCCAGCAGCAGAGCGGGGGGCTACGAGCGTTACTTC. It encodes CASSRAGGYERYF.

Note on this clonotype: At one end, the junction sequence differs from germline, possibly due to a read error. This chain uses TRBV6-1 with TRBJ1-1; D might be TRBD1 (5 bases). The CDR3 is 13 residues long. Germline CDR1 and CDR2: MNHNS and SASEGT. CDR3 in DNA: TGTACCAGCAGTGACAGCTTGAACTCTGAAGCTTTCTTT. This translates into CTSSDSLNSEAFF.

A word on this clonotype: A junction end diverges from the germline sequence, so it may reflect a read error. This chain links TRBV11-2 with TRBJ2-1; D might be TRBD1 or TRBD2, each matching 5 bases. This CDR3 has 17 amino acids. CDR1 is SGHAT, CDR2 FQNNGV, per germline. The CDR3 DNA is TGTGCCAGCAGCTTAGATAGGGGCGGGTGGTTCTACGATGAGCAACTCTTC. Protein sequence: CASSLDRGGWFYDEQLF.

On this clonotype itself: The junction departs from the called germline gene at one end, perhaps through a read error. The chain combines TRBV5-1 with TRBJ2-5, with D perhaps matching TRBD2 (6 bases). This CDR3 contains 17 residues. The germline gives CDR1 SGHRS, CDR2 YFSETQ. For the CDR3, the DNA is TGCGCCATCAGCTCCTACGGACTAACGGGAGAGCAAGAGACCCAGTACTTC. It is translated as CAISSYGLTGEQETQYF.

The chain joins TRBV29-1 to TRBJ2-1; 7 bases fit TRBD2. This CDR3 contains 13 residues. The V segment lost 4 bases and the J segment 16 bases; nucleotides outside the gene matches: 16. The germline gives CDR1 SQVTM, CDR2 ANQGSEA. The CDR3 sequence: CSVALADYNERFF. The DNA of the CDR3 is TGCAGCGTTGCGCTAGCGGACTACAATGAGCGATTCTTC.

This chain uses TRBV11-1 with TRBJ2-4; 8 bases map to TRBD2. Germline loops: CDR1 SGHAT, CDR2 FQDESV (reference sequence). V dropped 6 bases and J dropped 4; count of bases not matched to a gene: 14. The CDR3 totals 17 residues. Here the CDR3 reads CASSFSGTSGTKNIQYF. DNA for the CDR3: TGTGCCAGCAGTTTTTCCGGGACTAGTGGGACTAAAAACATTCAGTACTTC.

Points on this clonotype: Likely a read error: the CDR3 ends without its conserved phenylalanine or tryptophan. The J gene is TRBJ2-1, the V gene TRBV4-3, with D unclear. This CDR3 region has 17 residues. Germline V lookup: CDR1 LGHNA, CDR2 YSLEER. V lost 1 base and J 2 bases, leaving 15 bases between the germline ends. The CDR3 spells CASSQGLGDFTYNEQFI. The DNA of the CDR3 is TGCGCCAGCAGCCAAGGGCTCGGTGACTTTACCTACAATGAGCAGTTCATC.

V gene TRBV29-1 combines with J gene TRBJ2-4; 11 bases are a match to TRBD2. Germline V gene data show CDR1 as SQVTM and CDR2 as ANQGSEA. The CDR3 runs to 13 residues. In DNA form, the CDR3 reads TGCACCGCTGTTCCCGAGACTAGCGGGACTAAGTACTTC. Amino acids: CTAVPETSGTKYF.

This chain joins TRBV6-1 and TRBJ2-3; perhaps TRBD2 as D (6 bases). Trimming left V 3 bases short and J 8 bases short, with 9 bases between. The germline CDR1 and CDR2 sequences are MNHNS and SASEGT. The CDR3 totals 12 residues. The CDR3 loop is CASSDRGGTQYF. The CDR3 DNA reads TGTGCCAGCAGTGATCGGGGAGGTACGCAGTATTTT.

Comment on this clonotype: An end of the junction does not agree with germline; a read error may underlie this. The rearrangement uses TRBV11-2 and TRBJ2-3, with a tentative D call TRBD2 (5 bases). The V gene's germline CDR1 is SGHAT and CDR2 FQNNGV. The CDR3 runs to 16 residues. The CDR3 sequence: CTSSRRSRGNTDTQYF. CDR3 nucleotide sequence: TGTACCAGCAGCAGGAGAAGTAGAGGGAACACAGATACGCAGTATTTT. Drawing the rest from reference TRBV11-2 and TRBJ2-3, the complete variable domain is EAGVAQSPRYKIIEKRQSVAFWCNPISGHATLYWYQQILGQGPKLLIQFQNNGVVDDSQLPKDRFSAERLKGVDSTLKIQPAKLEDSAVYLCTSSRRSRGNTDTQYFGPGTRLTVL.

About this clonotype: One junction end does not reproduce the germline sequence, and a read error may be involved. The chain joins TRBV29-1 to TRBJ2-5; a weak D match, TRBD2 (6 bases). The CDR3 has 15 residues. Looked up from germline, CDR1 is SQVTM and CDR2 is ANQGSEA. Here the CDR3 reads CSVRTNGSWSETQYF. For the CDR3, the DNA is TGCAGCGTTCGGACTAACGGGAGTTGGTCAGAGACCCAGTATTTC.